This T cell receptor beta chain was found in a study of CD8 T cells in ankylosing spondylitis. Notes on the study in general: Enrichment of disease-linked clones was reportedly significant in matched ankylosing spondylitis synovial fluid. A TCR beta motif of eight or nine highly homologous variants seemed to mark ankylosing spondylitis blood.

This clonotype appeared many times. Its cognate antigen is unknown. Each CDR3 protein gets one entry after TCRdb re-called the 5' RACE reads with MiXCR. The data show fewer than 250,000 distinct CDR3 sequences, about 10% seen once. V gave up 5 bases and J gave up 4 bases; unmatched junction bases: 7. There are 16 residues in the CDR3. Germline CDR1 reads SGHVS; CDR2 reads FQNEAQ. The receptor was derived from a male donor with ankylosing spondylitis or in good health (not recorded which). Material: blood, either unsorted or a sorted T cell fraction (not recorded which). The V call is TRBV7-8, the J call TRBJ2-3; TRBD2 matches 12 bases. The CDR3, as DNA: TGTGCCAGCAGCCGGTCTCTAGCGGGAGGGGCAGATACGCAGTATTTT. It specifies CASSRSLAGGADTQYF.